This T cell receptor (beta chain) was recorded in a study of cytomegalovirus exposure and HLA in healthy donors. A remark on this clone: Its antigen is still unknown.

The PCR contained 60 Vbeta and 13 Jbeta primers. Using immunoSEQ multiplex PCR, the repertoire was profiled, and TCRdb retains in-frame clones only, with some absent. There are approximately 81,000 clones in the sample; around 70% occur only once, and over 8% lies in the top ten. Regarding the study as a whole: The listing of about 150 TCR beta chains classed them as cytomegalovirus-associated.

The sample was PBMCs. The receptor's source is a man aged 40-55 years in good health and CMV-seropositive.

CDR3 in amino acids: CASTRTGGRYEQYF. The DNA for the CDR3 is TGTGCCAGCACCCGGACAGGGGGAAGGTACGAGCAGTACTTC. The gene calls are TRBV6-5 and TRBJ2-7; the match to TRBD1 covers 10 bases. Germline CDR1 is MNHEY and CDR2 is SVGAGI. V trimming: 7 bases; J trimming: 4 bases; junction bases outside the gene matches: 7. CDR3 length: 14 residues.